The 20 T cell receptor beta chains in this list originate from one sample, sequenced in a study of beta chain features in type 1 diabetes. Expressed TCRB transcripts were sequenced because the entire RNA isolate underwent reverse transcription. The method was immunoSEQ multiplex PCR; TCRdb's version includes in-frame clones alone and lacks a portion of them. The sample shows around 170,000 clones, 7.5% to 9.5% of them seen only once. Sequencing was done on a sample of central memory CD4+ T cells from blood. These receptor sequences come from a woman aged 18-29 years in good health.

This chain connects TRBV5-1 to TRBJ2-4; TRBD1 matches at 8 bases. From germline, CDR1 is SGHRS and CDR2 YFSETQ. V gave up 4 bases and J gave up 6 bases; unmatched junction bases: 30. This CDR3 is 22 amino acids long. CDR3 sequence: CASSIGQGGPPRPTSQRNIQYF. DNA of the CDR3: TGCGCCAGCAGCATCGGACAGGGTGGCCCACCCAGACCTACGTCCCAAAGAAACATTCAGTACTTC.

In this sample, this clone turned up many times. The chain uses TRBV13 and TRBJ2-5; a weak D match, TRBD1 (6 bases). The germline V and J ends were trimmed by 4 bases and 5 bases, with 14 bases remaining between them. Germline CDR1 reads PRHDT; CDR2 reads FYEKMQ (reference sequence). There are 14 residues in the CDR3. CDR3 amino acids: CASSSSQGSETQYF. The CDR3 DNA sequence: TGTGCCAGCAGCTCTTCACAGGGCAGCGAGACCCAGTACTTC. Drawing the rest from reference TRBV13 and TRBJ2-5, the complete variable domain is AAGVIQSPRHLIKEKRETATLKCYPIPRHDTVYWYQQGPGQDPQFLISFYEKMQSDKGSIPDRFSAQQFSDYHSELNMSSLELGDSALYFCASSSSQGSETQYFGPGTRLLVL.

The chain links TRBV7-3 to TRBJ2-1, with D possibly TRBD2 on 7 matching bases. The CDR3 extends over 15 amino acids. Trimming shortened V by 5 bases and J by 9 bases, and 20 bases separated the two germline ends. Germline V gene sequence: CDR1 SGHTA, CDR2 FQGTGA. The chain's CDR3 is CASSPKLGGGGEQFF. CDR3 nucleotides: TGTGCCAGCAGCCCCAAACTGGGGGGGGGCGGTGAGCAGTTCTTC.

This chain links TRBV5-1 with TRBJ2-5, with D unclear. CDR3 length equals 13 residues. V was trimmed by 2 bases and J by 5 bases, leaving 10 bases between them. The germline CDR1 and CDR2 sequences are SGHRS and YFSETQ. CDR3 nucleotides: TGCGCCAGCAGCTTCGGAGCTGGGGAGACCCAGTACTTC. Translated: CASSFGAGETQYF.

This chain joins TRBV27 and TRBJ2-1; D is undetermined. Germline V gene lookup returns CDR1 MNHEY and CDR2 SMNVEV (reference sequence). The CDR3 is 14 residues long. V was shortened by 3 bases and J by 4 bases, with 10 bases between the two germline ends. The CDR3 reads CASSLVRGYNEQFF. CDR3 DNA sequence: TGTGCCAGCAGTTTGGTCCGAGGTTACAATGAGCAGTTCTTC.

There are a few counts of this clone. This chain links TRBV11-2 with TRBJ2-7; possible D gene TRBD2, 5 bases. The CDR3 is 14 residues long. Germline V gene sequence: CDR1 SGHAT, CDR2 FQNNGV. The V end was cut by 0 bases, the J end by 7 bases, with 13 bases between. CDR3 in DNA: TGTGCCAGCAGCTTAGATGCTGGAGGTACTGAGCAGTACTTC. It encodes CASSLDAGGTEQYF.

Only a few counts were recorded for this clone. This CDR3 is CASRAENSNQPQHF. The CDR3, as DNA: TGTGCCAGCAGGGCAGAAAATAGCAATCAGCCCCAGCATTTT. This chain joins TRBV6-6 and TRBJ1-5, with D unclear. V gave up 6 bases and J gave up 0 bases, with 9 bases separating them. The CDR3 runs to 14 residues. The germline gives CDR1 MNHNY, CDR2 SVGAGI (reference sequence).

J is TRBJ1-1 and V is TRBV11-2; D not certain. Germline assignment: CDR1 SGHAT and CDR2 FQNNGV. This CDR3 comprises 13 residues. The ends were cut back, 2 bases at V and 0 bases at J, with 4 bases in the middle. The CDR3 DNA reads TGTGCCAGCAGCTTACAGGTGAACACTGAAGCTTTCTTT. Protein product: CASSLQVNTEAFF. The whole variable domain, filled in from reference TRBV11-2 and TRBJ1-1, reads EAGVAQSPRYKIIEKRQSVAFWCNPISGHATLYWYQQILGQGPKLLIQFQNNGVVDDSQLPKDRFSAERLKGVDSTLKIQPAKLEDSAVYLCASSLQVNTEAFFGQGTRLTVV.

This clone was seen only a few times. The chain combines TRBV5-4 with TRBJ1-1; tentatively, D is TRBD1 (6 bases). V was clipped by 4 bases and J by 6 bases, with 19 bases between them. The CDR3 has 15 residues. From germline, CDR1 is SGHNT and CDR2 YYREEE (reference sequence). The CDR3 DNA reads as TGTGCCAGCAGCCTAACCCAGGGGCGCTTCGCTGAAGCTTTCTTT. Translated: CASSLTQGRFAEAFF.

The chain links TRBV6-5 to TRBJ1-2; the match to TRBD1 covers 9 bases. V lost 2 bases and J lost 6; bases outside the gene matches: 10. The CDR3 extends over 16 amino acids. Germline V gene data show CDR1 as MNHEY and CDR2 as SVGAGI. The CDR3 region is CASSYLEKQGADGYTF. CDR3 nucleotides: TGTGCCAGCAGTTACCTTGAAAAACAGGGGGCCGATGGCTACACCTTC.

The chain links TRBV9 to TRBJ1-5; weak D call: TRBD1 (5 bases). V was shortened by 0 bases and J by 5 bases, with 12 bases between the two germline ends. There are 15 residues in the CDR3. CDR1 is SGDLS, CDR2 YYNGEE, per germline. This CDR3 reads CASSVAPGGDQPQHF. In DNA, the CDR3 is TGTGCCAGCAGCGTAGCTCCGGGGGGGGATCAGCCCCAGCATTTT.

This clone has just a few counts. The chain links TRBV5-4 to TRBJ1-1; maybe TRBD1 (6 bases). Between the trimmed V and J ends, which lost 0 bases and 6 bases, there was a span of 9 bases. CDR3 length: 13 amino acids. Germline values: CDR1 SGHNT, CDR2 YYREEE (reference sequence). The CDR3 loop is CASSLGAGAEAFF. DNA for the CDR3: TGTGCCAGCAGCTTGGGGGCAGGGGCTGAAGCTTTCTTT.

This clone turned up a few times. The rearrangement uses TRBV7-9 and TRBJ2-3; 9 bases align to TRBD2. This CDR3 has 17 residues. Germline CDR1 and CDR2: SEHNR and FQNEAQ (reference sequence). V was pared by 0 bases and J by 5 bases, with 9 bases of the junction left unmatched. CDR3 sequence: CASSLAAGGGAQDTQYF. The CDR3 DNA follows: TGTGCCAGCAGCTTAGCAGCTGGCGGGGGGGCCCAAGATACGCAGTATTTT.

The CDR3 spells CASSSGWASGGQETQYF. As DNA, the CDR3 is TGCGCCAGCAGCTCAGGGTGGGCTAGCGGGGGCCAAGAGACCCAGTACTTC. V is TRBV4-1 and J is TRBJ2-5; 10 bases agree with TRBD2. V lost 5 bases, J lost 1 base, and 10 bases stayed unmatched. Germline CDR1 reads MGHRA; CDR2 reads YSYEKL. The CDR3 has 17 amino acids.

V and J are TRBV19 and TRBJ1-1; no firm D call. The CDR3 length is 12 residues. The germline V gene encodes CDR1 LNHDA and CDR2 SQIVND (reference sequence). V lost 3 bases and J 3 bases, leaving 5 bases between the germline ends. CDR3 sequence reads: CASSMPDTEAFF. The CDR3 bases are TGTGCCAGTAGTATGCCGGACACTGAAGCTTTCTTT.

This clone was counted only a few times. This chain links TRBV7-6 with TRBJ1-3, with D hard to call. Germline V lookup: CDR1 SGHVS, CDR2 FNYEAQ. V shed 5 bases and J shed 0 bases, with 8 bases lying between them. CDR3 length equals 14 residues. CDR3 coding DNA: TGTGCCAGCAGCCCAGGAGGCTCTGGAAACACCATATATTTT. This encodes CASSPGGSGNTIYF.

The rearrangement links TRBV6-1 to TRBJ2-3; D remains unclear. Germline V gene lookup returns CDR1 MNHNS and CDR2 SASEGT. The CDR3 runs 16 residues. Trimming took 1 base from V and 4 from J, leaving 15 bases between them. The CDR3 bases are TGTGCCAGCAGTGAAGACGGTCGTCCACCTCCAGATACGCAGTATTTT. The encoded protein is CASSEDGRPPPDTQYF.

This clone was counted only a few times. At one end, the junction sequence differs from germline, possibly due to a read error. The CDR3 DNA reads as TGTGCCATCAGTGAGTCTACGGACTATGGCTACACCTTC. Translated: CAISESTDYGYTF. The J gene is TRBJ1-2, the V gene TRBV6-5; D remains unclear. This CDR3 has 13 residues. Germline V gives CDR1 MNHEY, CDR2 SVGAGI.

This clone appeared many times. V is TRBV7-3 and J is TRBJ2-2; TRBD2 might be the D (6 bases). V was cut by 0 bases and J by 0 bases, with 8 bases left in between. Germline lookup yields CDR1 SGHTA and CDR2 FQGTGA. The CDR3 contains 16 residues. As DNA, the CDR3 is TGTGCCAGCAGCTTAACCGGGGGTGCGAACACCGGGGAGCTGTTTTTT. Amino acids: CASSLTGGANTGELFF.

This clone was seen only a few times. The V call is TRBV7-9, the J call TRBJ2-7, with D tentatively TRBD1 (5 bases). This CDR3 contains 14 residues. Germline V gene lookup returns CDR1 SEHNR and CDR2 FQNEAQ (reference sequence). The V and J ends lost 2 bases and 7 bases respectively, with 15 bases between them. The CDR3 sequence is CASSLRRQSEEQYF. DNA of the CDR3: TGTGCCAGCAGCTTAAGGCGACAGTCTGAGGAGCAGTACTTC.